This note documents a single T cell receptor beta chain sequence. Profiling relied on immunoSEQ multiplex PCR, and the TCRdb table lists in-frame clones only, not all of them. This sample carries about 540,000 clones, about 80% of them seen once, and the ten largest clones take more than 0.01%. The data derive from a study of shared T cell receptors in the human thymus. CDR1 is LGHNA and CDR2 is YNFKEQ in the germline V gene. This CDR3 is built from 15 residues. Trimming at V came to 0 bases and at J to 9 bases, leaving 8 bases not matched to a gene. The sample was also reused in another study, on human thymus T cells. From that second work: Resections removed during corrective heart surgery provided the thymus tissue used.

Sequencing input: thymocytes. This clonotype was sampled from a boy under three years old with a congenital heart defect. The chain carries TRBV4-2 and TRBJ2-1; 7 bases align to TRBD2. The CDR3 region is CASSQDLEGGGEQFF. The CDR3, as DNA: TGTGCCAGCAGCCAAGATTTGGAGGGCGGGGGTGAGCAGTTCTTC.